This entry concerns a single T cell receptor (beta chain). Its antigen remains undetermined. Per-base qualities were not stored, and no clone one base away is much larger. After around eleven days of culture, CD4+ T cells were isolated with the EasySep CD4+ T cell isolation kit. The absence of prior SARS-CoV-2 infection in healthy vaccine recipients was confirmed by negative nucleocapsid antibodies before and after vaccination. Half of the culture medium was replaced with fresh IL-2-containing medium on days 3 and 7. Unless otherwise noted, each peptide stimulation condition was cultured in triplicate wells. Using Ficoll-Paque Plus gradient centrifugation, PBMC were separated from whole blood and then either used fresh or cryopreserved at -140C. The QIAamp micro DNA kit was used to extract genomic DNA from the cultured CD4+ T cells. Measured from the cysteine to the phenylalanine, the CDR3 is 17 residues long. The read is trimmed to its CDR3 DNA, 51 bases read in frame from base 1. CDR1 and CDR2 are drawn from the germline V gene (reference sequence): LGHDT, YNNKEL. The V end gives up 3 bases and the J end 6 bases, leaving 8 bases in the junction not matched to a gene.

This sample was included in a study of vaccination effects on CD4 cells after COVID-19 (dated by TCRdb to 2021 to 2024). Context from the whole study: To identify antigen-specific CD4+ T cell clonotypes by their expansion, the ViraFEST assay first stimulated PBMC with viral peptide pools and then applied TCR sequencing. Each well held roughly 2 million PBMC cultured in IMDM containing approximately 5% human AB serum, 8.5 to 10 IU/ml IL-2 and gentamicin, along with roughly 10 ug/ml peptides. In both COVID-19 convalescent patients and infection-naive vaccine recipients, the study compared SARS-CoV-2 spike-specific CD4+ TCR repertoires from before mRNA vaccination with those from after it. Altogether, roughly 10 COVID-19 convalescent patients and 4 SARS-CoV-2-naive healthy vaccine recipients made up the full study. In the study, cultures from other donors were sequenced using the Oncomine TCR Beta short-read assay on an Illumina iSeq 100. Participants received two doses of either the BNT162b2 or the mRNA-1273 mRNA SARS-CoV-2 vaccine.

What the research found in general, with its limitations: The study was limited by a small number of convalescent patients and lacked early post-infection timepoints. Among healthy vaccine recipients, nearly all vaccine-induced clones were SARS-CoV-2 mono-reactive, and just 1 of 255 was cross-reactive with common cold coronaviruses. Marked clonal contraction was observed in both infection-induced and vaccine-induced clones at late post-vaccination timepoints, consistent with waning T cell responses.

The library was prepared using the immunoSEQ multiplex PCR assay. DNA from the cultured, isolated CD4+ T cells was subjected to TCR beta CDR3 sequencing. The published analysis was carried out like this. The analysis removed non-productive TCR sequences, trimmed reads to the CDR3 region, and retained only CDR3s that were 7 or more amino acids long. Antigen-specific clonotypes were identified with the MANAFEST web app by comparing expansion in peptide wells against reference cultures. To be called positive, a clone needed expansion at FDR<0.05 compared with the reference and with all other wells, an odds ratio greater than 5, and a frequency greater than 0.1% in two replicate wells. A clonotype was called cross-reactive if it was significantly expanded both in SARS-CoV-2 spike wells and in at least one common cold coronavirus spike condition. CDR3 similarity was assessed by Levenshtein distance with the stringdist R package, and unrooted trees were built with ape in R 3.6.1. In its TCRdb copy, this immuneACCESS table keeps in-frame sequences only and misses some clones. Where compared with another copy, unresolved V genes explain less than half of these, and the others have no known cause. The V and J calls and the clone size are those of that table, but D and trimming were determined from the DNA. The sample profile shows about 74,000 clones; approximately 80% of them were found once. Over 2% of the sample comes from the top ten.

The sequences come from CD4+ T cells from PBMCs cultured without peptide, collected before COVID-19 vaccination. This TCR derives from a human donor who received a COVID-19 vaccine. In this chain, TRBV3-1 (or the pseudogene TRBV3-2) is recombined with TRBJ2-3; TRBD2 aligns with 14 central bases. CDR3 protein: CASSQSLTSGGVDTQYF. The nucleotide sequence is given as TGTGCCAGCAGCCAGTCACTGACTAGCGGGGGGGTTGATACGCAGTATTTT.